Below, 30 T cell receptor beta chains from the same sample are listed, as sequenced in a study of long-term antiretroviral therapy in people with HIV. The assay used was immunoSEQ (version v3.0), run at survey level. TCRdb's copy holds only in-frame clones and misses some; the assay was immunoSEQ multiplex PCR. The table has about 15,000 clones, around four fifths seen once. The specimen was unsorted PBMCs, collected 0.1 years after starting antiretroviral therapy. These receptors were obtained from a man younger than 30 with HIV.

This clone was picked up one time. The chain couples TRBV7-2 to TRBJ1-4, with D perhaps matching TRBD1 (5 bases). CDR3 length: 19 residues. V dropped 5 bases and J dropped 7 bases, with 29 bases sitting between them. The V gene's germline CDR1 is SGHTA and CDR2 FQGNSA. CDR3 protein: CASSPGKDSVGWRGEKLFF. The CDR3 DNA follows: TGTGCCAGCAGCCCAGGGAAAGATAGTGTGGGTTGGAGGGGTGAAAAACTGTTTTTT.

This chain joins TRBV25-1 and TRBJ1-1; a possible D gene is TRBD1 (5 bases). Trimming removed 5 bases from V and 6 bases from J, with 19 bases in between. This CDR3 is built from 15 residues. Germline V gene lookup returns CDR1 MGHDK and CDR2 SYGVNS. The CDR3 DNA follows: TGTGCCAGCAGTCCCGGGACTCCCTGGGGCGCTGAAGCTTTCTTT. Protein: CASSPGTPWGAEAFF. Combining the CDR3 with reference TRBV25-1 and TRBJ1-1 gives the whole variable domain EADIYQTPRYLVIGTGKKITLECSQTMGHDKMYWYQQDPGMELHLIHYSYGVNSTEKGDLSSESTVSRIRTEHFPLTLESARPSHTSQYLCASSPGTPWGAEAFFGQGTRLTVV.

The rearrangement joins TRBV4-3 to TRBJ2-1, with 7 bases aligning to TRBD2. This CDR3 spans 16 amino acids. Per the germline V gene, CDR1 is LGHNA and CDR2 is YSLEER. Germline trimming cut 0 bases from V and 2 bases from J; bases unmatched to any gene: 4. The CDR3 DNA follows: TGCGCCAGCAGCCAAGATCGTGGGACTACCTACAATGAGCAGTTCTTC. Its translation: CASSQDRGTTYNEQFF.

The chain joins TRBV6-5 to TRBJ1-2; a possible D gene is TRBD1 (5 bases). Germline lookup yields CDR1 MNHEY and CDR2 SVGAGI. Trimming shortened V by 5 bases and J by 5 bases, and 15 bases separated the two germline ends. The CDR3 loop spans 14 amino acids. In DNA form, the CDR3 reads TGTGCCAGCAGTGAAATCCCGGGGCTTTATGGCTACACCTTC. It is translated as CASSEIPGLYGYTF.

This clone was recorded once. The rearrangement uses TRBV7-9 and TRBJ1-2; no definite D call. The V end was cut by 4 bases, the J end by 7 bases, with 16 bases between. The CDR3 totals 14 residues. Germline assignment: CDR1 SEHNR and CDR2 FQNEAQ (reference sequence). The CDR3 is CASSYFGERGGYTF. CDR3 sequence (DNA): TGTGCCAGCAGCTACTTCGGGGAGAGAGGTGGCTACACCTTC.

This sequence joins TRBV6-1 and TRBJ2-2, with D possibly called TRBD1 or TRBD2 (6 bases each). This CDR3 comprises 13 residues. V lost 7 bases and J lost 3, with 9 bases in between. Germline-derived CDR1 and CDR2 are MNHNS and SASEGT. The DNA for the CDR3 is TGTGCCAGCACGGAGGGGGACACCGGGGAGCTGTTTTTT. Its protein product is CASTEGDTGELFF.

This clone was counted only a few times. The chain couples TRBV4-3 to TRBJ1-2, with TRBD1 as a possible D gene (5 bases). Germline V gene sequence: CDR1 LGHNA, CDR2 YSLEER. The V and J ends lost 3 bases and 4 bases respectively, with 9 bases between them. The CDR3 has 13 residues. CDR3 region: CASSHLGTYGYTF. The DNA of the CDR3 is TGCGCCAGCAGCCACCTCGGGACCTATGGCTACACCTTC.

This sequence joins TRBV19 and TRBJ1-2; D possibly corresponds to TRBD1 (5 bases). CDR1 is LNHDA, CDR2 SQIVND, per germline (reference sequence). The CDR3 runs to 11 residues. V lost 7 bases and J 6 bases, leaving 9 bases between the germline ends. Here the CDR3 DNA reads TGTGCCAGTAATGGGGGGGATGGCTACACCTTC. Translated: CASNGGDGYTF. Together with reference TRBV19 and TRBJ1-2, the CDR3 gives the full variable domain: DGGITQSPKYLFRKEGQNVTLSCEQNLNHDAMYWYRQDPGQGLRLIYYSQIVNDFQKGDIAEGYSVSREKKESFPLTVTSAQKNPTAFYLCASNGGDGYTFGSGTRLTVV.

The chain carries TRBV7-8 and TRBJ1-4; TRBD1 agrees at 8 bases. The CDR3 length is 16 residues. V shed 5 bases, J shed 11 bases, and the junction held 16 bases outside the gene matches. CDR1 and CDR2 (germline): SGHVS, FQNEAQ. The CDR3 bases are TGTGCCAGCAGCCGTTCCCGGCCTACAGGGGGACCTAAACTGTTTTTT. Residues: CASSRSRPTGGPKLFF.

The CDR3 spells CASSAPSGETQYF. The CDR3 coding sequence is TGCGCCAGCAGCGCCCCGTCAGGGGAGACCCAGTACTTC. The chain has TRBV5-1 and TRBJ2-5; possibly TRBD1 for D (5 bases). Germline V gene lookup returns CDR1 SGHRS and CDR2 YFSETQ. With 4 bases removed from V and 5 bases from J, the gap between germline ends came to 12 bases. The CDR3 totals 13 residues.

The rearrangement uses TRBV6-6 and TRBJ2-7; D is unclear. This CDR3 is built from 11 residues. From germline, CDR1 is MNHNY and CDR2 SVGAGI (reference sequence). V lost 10 bases and J lost 6, with 13 bases in between. DNA of the CDR3: TGTGCCACCTTCGCAGTTTCCGAGCAGTACTTC. It yields the protein CATFAVSEQYF.

The count of this clone is one. The chain links TRBV11-1 to TRBJ2-1, with unresolved D. V was clipped by 6 bases and J by 1 base, with 10 bases between them. This CDR3 has 14 amino acids. The germline gives CDR1 SGHAT, CDR2 FQDESV (reference sequence). The CDR3 region has the DNA TGTGCCAGCAGTCTCGCCAATTCCTACAATGAGCAGTTCTTC. This codes for CASSLANSYNEQFF.

This clone was observed a handful of times. V is TRBV7-9 and J is TRBJ2-1; a weak D match, TRBD2 (6 bases). The CDR3 length is 14 residues. Germline CDR1 reads SEHNR; CDR2 reads FQNEAQ (reference sequence). The V gene lost 5 bases and the J gene lost 3 bases, with 11 bases spanning the gap. CDR3 bases: TGTGCCAGCAGCAAGGGACTTAACTACAATGAGCAGTTCTTC. It yields the protein CASSKGLNYNEQFF.

The chain uses TRBV6-4 and TRBJ2-7; no clear D. V dropped 10 bases and J dropped 6 bases, with 10 bases sitting between them. The CDR3 contains 10 residues. The V gene's germline CDR1 is MRHNA and CDR2 SNTAGT. CDR3 sequence reads: CATRHGEQYF. The CDR3 DNA reads TGTGCCACCAGGCATGGCGAGCAGTACTTC.

The chain combines TRBV11-2 with TRBJ2-7; 9 bases match TRBD2. The germline V gene has CDR1 SGHAT and CDR2 FQNNGV. This CDR3 has 15 amino acids. Germline trimming cut 5 bases from V and 4 bases from J; bases unmatched to any gene: 9. DNA of the CDR3: TGTGCCAGCAGCCAGACTAGCGGAAGCTGGTACGAGCAGTACTTC. This encodes CASSQTSGSWYEQYF.

This clone was observed a few times. The chain joins TRBV7-9 to TRBJ2-1; 8 bases match TRBD1. CDR3 length: 15 amino acids. CDR1 and CDR2 (germline): SEHNR, FQNEAQ (reference sequence). The V segment lost 3 bases and the J segment 3 bases; nucleotides outside the gene matches: 4. This CDR3 is CASSLGTGDYNEQFF. The DNA for the CDR3 is TGTGCCAGCAGCTTGGGGACAGGAGACTACAATGAGCAGTTCTTC. Together with reference TRBV7-9 and TRBJ2-1, the CDR3 gives the full variable domain: DTGVSQNPRHKITKRGQNVTFRCDPISEHNRLYWYRQTLGQGPEFLTYFQNEAQLEKSRLLSDRFSAERPKGSFSTLEIQRTEQGDSAMYLCASSLGTGDYNEQFFGPGTRLTVL.

CDR3 sequence: CASSSEGINSPLHF. The DNA for the CDR3 is TGTGCCAGCAGCAGCGAGGGGATAAATTCACCCCTCCACTTT. The chain combines TRBV13 with TRBJ1-6, with D tentatively TRBD1 (5 bases). The germline gives CDR1 PRHDT, CDR2 FYEKMQ (reference sequence). The V end lost 5 bases, the J end lost 7 bases, and 12 bases lay between the germline ends. The CDR3 consists of 14 residues.

This clone was detected a few times. The chain combines TRBV10-2 with TRBJ2-7, with no clear D. The CDR3 is 14 residues long. V lost 9 bases, J lost 2 bases, and 17 bases lay in between. From germline, CDR1 is WSHSY and CDR2 SAAADI. The CDR3 sequence is CASQIRVNPYEQYF. Here the CDR3 DNA reads TGCGCCAGTCAGATTCGCGTGAATCCCTACGAGCAGTACTTC.

V gene TRBV7-9 combines with J gene TRBJ2-7, with 9 bases aligning to TRBD2. This CDR3 has 16 amino acids. Germline CDR1 and CDR2: SEHNR and FQNEAQ (reference sequence). The trim removed 4 bases at V and 0 bases at J, leaving 7 bases unmatched. CDR3 region: CASSYSGSSSSYEQYF. DNA of the CDR3: TGTGCCAGCAGCTATAGCGGGAGCTCCAGCTCCTACGAGCAGTACTTC.

V and J are TRBV6-6 and TRBJ1-1; 7 bases align to TRBD1. CDR1 MNHNY and CDR2 SVGAGI come from the germline V gene (reference sequence). V lost 2 bases to trimming and J lost 4 bases; unmatched junction nucleotides: 1. This CDR3 has 13 residues. The DNA for the CDR3 is TGTGCCAGCAGTTACGGGACAGCCACTGAAGCTTTCTTT. As protein: CASSYGTATEAFF.

The genes are TRBV7-3 and TRBJ2-1, with D possibly being TRBD2 (5 bases). There are 15 residues in the CDR3. Trimming took 1 base from V and 7 from J, leaving 14 bases between them. Germline V gene sequence: CDR1 SGHTA, CDR2 FQGTGA. The chain's CDR3 is CASSLNLARGNEQFF. In nucleotides, the CDR3 is TGTGCCAGCAGCTTAAACCTAGCAAGAGGGAATGAGCAGTTCTTC.

The chain links TRBV7-9 to TRBJ2-3, with no clear D. The germline V gene has CDR1 SEHNR and CDR2 FQNEAQ (reference sequence). The CDR3 totals 14 residues. V lost 3 bases and J lost 6, with 13 bases in between. The CDR3 is CASSFLGLVDTQYF. DNA of the CDR3: TGTGCCAGCAGCTTCCTAGGGTTAGTTGATACGCAGTATTTT.

The rearrangement links TRBV4-3 to TRBJ2-1; TRBD2 matches at 9 bases. Germline V gives CDR1 LGHNA, CDR2 YSLEER. V trimming: 1 base; J trimming: 4 bases; junction bases outside the gene matches: 2. This CDR3 has 15 residues. The CDR3, as DNA: TGCGCCAGCAGCCAAGCTAGCGGGGCTTACAATGAGCAGTTCTTC. The encoded protein is CASSQASGAYNEQFF.

This chain joins TRBV29-1 and TRBJ2-3, with D hard to call. This CDR3 spans 10 amino acids. The germline V and J ends were trimmed by 6 bases and 2 bases, with 3 bases remaining between them. In germline, CDR1 is SQVTM, CDR2 ANQGSEA. This chain's CDR3 is CSVTTDTQYF. The DNA of the CDR3 is TGCAGCGTCACCACAGATACGCAGTATTTT.

This clone was seen only once. This chain uses TRBV5-1 with TRBJ2-7; 7 bases match TRBD2. The CDR3 extends over 15 amino acids. Germline CDR1 SGHRS, CDR2 YFSETQ. With 2 bases clipped from V and 1 base from J, the junction kept 6 bases outside the gene matches. CDR3 coding DNA: TGCGCCAGCAGCTTAAGCGCGGGGGTTTCCTACGAGCAGTACTTC. Amino acid sequence: CASSLSAGVSYEQYF.

The V call is TRBV11-2, the J call TRBJ2-3, with 12 bases that match TRBD2. Losses at the gene ends were 8 bases for V and 5 bases for J; bases not matched to a gene: 17. The germline CDR1 and CDR2 sequences are SGHAT and FQNNGV. This CDR3 contains 18 residues. For the CDR3, the DNA is TGTGCCAGCCGGGGGCTAGCGGGGGGGAAGACCACCCGAGATACGCAGTATTTT. Its protein is CASRGLAGGKTTRDTQYF.

This clone was seen more than once but under ten times. At one of its ends the junction is not consistent with the germline gene, which may arise from a read error. CDR3 in amino acids: CASSQASLGHPDF. The DNA of the CDR3 is TGCGCCAGCAGCCAAGCGAGTTTAGGACACCCAGACTTC. V is TRBV4-1 and J is TRBJ2-7; D is perhaps TRBD1 (5 bases). The CDR3 has 13 residues. CDR1 and CDR2 (germline): MGHRA, YSYEKL.

The chain uses TRBV11-2 and TRBJ1-2; D remains unclear. The CDR3 is 13 amino acids. V was trimmed by 2 bases and J by 6 bases, leaving 10 bases between them. Germline loops: CDR1 SGHAT, CDR2 FQNNGV. CDR3 coding DNA: TGTGCCAGCAGCTTATCGCACGGAGATGGCTACACCTTC. Translating it yields CASSLSHGDGYTF. Supplemented by reference TRBV11-2 and TRBJ1-2, the full variable domain reads EAGVAQSPRYKIIEKRQSVAFWCNPISGHATLYWYQQILGQGPKLLIQFQNNGVVDDSQLPKDRFSAERLKGVDSTLKIQPAKLEDSAVYLCASSLSHGDGYTFGSGTRLTVV.

This clone was recorded once. This chain links TRBV19 with TRBJ2-3, with D unclear. Trimming cost V 2 bases and J 4 bases, with 10 bases left between them. CDR1 is LNHDA and CDR2 is SQIVND in the germline V gene (reference sequence). The CDR3 is made up of 14 amino acids. The CDR3 protein is CASSILVSPDTQYF. The CDR3 DNA is TGTGCCAGTAGTATATTGGTTTCCCCAGATACGCAGTATTTT.

J is TRBJ2-5 and V is TRBV19; D gene ambiguous. The germline V and J ends were trimmed by 5 bases and 1 base, with 8 bases remaining between them. This CDR3 is built from 13 residues. CDR1 is LNHDA and CDR2 is SQIVND in the germline V gene (reference sequence). The CDR3, as DNA: TGTGCCAGTAGTCGAGAGGTCCAAGAGACCCAGTACTTC. Amino acid sequence: CASSREVQETQYF. The complete variable domain, with remaining parts taken from reference TRBV19 and TRBJ2-5, reads DGGITQSPKYLFRKEGQNVTLSCEQNLNHDAMYWYRQDPGQGLRLIYYSQIVNDFQKGDIAEGYSVSREKKESFPLTVTSAQKNPTAFYLCASSREVQETQYFGPGTRLLVL.